The next 5 T cell receptor beta chains were all read from a single sample in a study of CD8+CD57+ T cells in acquired aplastic anemia. According to the study, genomic DNA was the template for TCR beta VDJ and CDR3 profiling. TCRdb fed the reads into MiXCR, producing one record per CDR3 protein. Here the sample spans a few hundred thousand distinct CDR3 sequences, approximately 56% being singletons. The sequenced sample consisted of sorted CD4+, CD8+, or CD8+CD57+ T cells (not recorded which) from PBMCs. The origin of the receptors is a human donor with severe aplastic anemia or a healthy control (not recorded which).

There are many counts of this clonotype. The gene calls are TRBV6-4 and TRBJ2-1; D is ambiguous. Germline V lookup: CDR1 MRHNA, CDR2 SNTAGT. The ends were cut back, 3 bases at V and 8 bases at J, with 11 bases in the middle. The CDR3 is 13 residues long. The CDR3 is CASSEALRDEQFF. The CDR3 DNA reads as TGTGCCAGCAGTGAAGCCCTTAGGGATGAGCAGTTCTTC.

J is TRBJ1-2 and V is TRBV7-2, with D unresolved. V lost 1 base to trimming and J lost 4 bases, with 10 bases between them. This CDR3 is built from 14 residues. Germline CDR1 and CDR2: SGHTA and FQGNSA. The CDR3 sequence: CASSLGVSAYGYTF. The CDR3 bases are TGTGCCAGCAGCTTAGGCGTCTCGGCCTATGGCTACACCTTC.

CDR3 loop: CATSDAQGIETQYF. The CDR3 DNA follows: TGTGCCACCAGTGACGCACAGGGTATTGAGACCCAGTACTTC. J is TRBJ2-5 and V is TRBV24-1; a possible D gene is TRBD1 (6 bases). V was pared by 4 bases and J by 5 bases, with 13 bases between. The CDR3 is 14 amino acids. Germline V lookup: CDR1 KGHDR, CDR2 SFDVKD.

This rearrangement joins TRBV3-1 to TRBJ2-7; D unresolved. The V and J ends lost 5 bases and 5 bases respectively, with 10 bases between them. Germline V gene data show CDR1 as LGHDT and CDR2 as YNNKEL (reference sequence). CDR3 length: 12 residues. CDR3 in amino acids: CASSVRSDEQYF. The CDR3 DNA reads as TGTGCCAGCAGCGTAAGATCGGACGAGCAGTACTTC.

V gene TRBV19 combines with J gene TRBJ2-2; D remains unclear. The germline gives CDR1 LNHDA, CDR2 SQIVND (reference sequence). V dropped 3 bases and J dropped 3 bases, with 17 bases sitting between them. This CDR3 is built from 17 residues. DNA of the CDR3: TGTGCCAGTAGTATCCTAGGCCCACCGAAAGACACCGGGGAGCTGTTTTTT. It is translated as CASSILGPPKDTGELFF.